Described below is a single T cell receptor beta chain sequence and its context. The antigen is undetermined. TCRdb re-derived calls from the reads in MiXCR, one entry per CDR3 protein. The sample lists 400,000 or so distinct CDR3 sequences, about a third occurring once. The data originate from a study of T cell repertoires in cytomegalovirus infection. Looking at the study overall: CMV infection together with matching HLA type was indicated by public TCR beta signatures.

Overall study results and limits: HLA-C-restricted CMV-specific TCR beta clonotypes prevailed in the ex vivo response. Using cumulative public TCR beta family frequency, the authors identified those who carried CMV together with the relevant HLA.

The CDR3 runs to 16 residues. Germline V gene data show CDR1 as KGHDR and CDR2 as SFDVKD. V lost 5 bases to trimming and J lost 5 bases; unmatched junction nucleotides: 9. V is TRBV24-1 and J is TRBJ2-5, with TRBD1 matching 11 bases. The sequence was obtained from a human donor in good health (CMV status not recorded). Some clones in this sample may be carry-over from other donors' samples. The sample taken for sequencing was PBMCs. CDR3 sequence reads: CATSVTRTGGVETQYF. CDR3 DNA: TGTGCCACCAGTGTCACTCGGACAGGGGGCGTGGAGACCCAGTACTTC.